Listed here are 7 T cell receptor beta chains from one sample, sequenced in a study of Ad26.COV2.S vaccination and SARS-CoV-2 variants. Clones were sequenced by immunoSEQ multiplex PCR, and TCRdb holds only the in-frame ones, with some missing. Of about 400,000 clones listed, 70% to 90% are singletons. Treatment here: some 20 received Ad26.COV2.S at low or high dose, single or two shots; about 5 received placebo; per-sample allocation not given. Following the first vaccine or placebo injection, samples were taken on day 63. This material consisted of peripheral blood, taken in a trial of Ad26.COV2.S vaccine versus placebo. All receptors come from a person aged 18 to 65 who received the Ad26.COV2.S COVID-19 vaccine or a placebo.

The CDR3 loop reads CAWTGGARGYTF. The DNA for the CDR3 is TGTGCCTGGACCGGGGGCGCGCGTGGCTACACCTTC. This chain joins TRBV30 and TRBJ1-2; tentative D call: TRBD1 (6 bases). In germline, CDR1 is GTSNPN, CDR2 SVGIG (reference sequence). This CDR3 is built from 12 residues. V gave up 4 bases and J gave up 7 bases, with 13 bases separating them.

This clone showed up just once. The gene calls are TRBV4-1 and TRBJ1-1, with no clear D. This CDR3 has 16 residues. With 6 bases removed from V and 7 bases from J, the gap between germline ends came to 24 bases. From germline, CDR1 is MGHRA and CDR2 YSYEKL. The CDR3 sequence is CASRSTLTSANVEAFF. CDR3 DNA sequence: TGCGCCAGCAGGTCAACCCTGACCAGCGCAAACGTTGAAGCTTTCTTT.

This clone was observed a few times. The same CDR3 also results from other DNA sequences found in this sample. The rearrangement joins TRBV27 to TRBJ1-6; D may be TRBD1 (5 bases). The germline V gene encodes CDR1 MNHEY and CDR2 SMNVEV (reference sequence). Between the trimmed V and J ends, which lost 2 bases and 3 bases, there was a span of 8 bases. The CDR3 has 15 amino acids. CDR3: CASSLGTVYNSPLHF. The CDR3 bases are TGTGCCAGCAGTTTAGGGACGGTCTATAATTCACCCCTCCACTTT.

This chain links TRBV5-1 with TRBJ2-2; TRBD1 matches at 7 bases. J gave up 6 bases and V 8 bases, and 13 bases lay outside the gene matches. The CDR3 has 15 amino acids. Germline V gene data show CDR1 as SGHRS and CDR2 as YFSETQ. CDR3 amino acids: CASCEGALGAGELFF. CDR3 DNA: TGCGCCAGTTGTGAGGGGGCGTTGGGGGCCGGGGAGCTGTTTTTT.

The chain links TRBV18 to TRBJ2-7; 7 positions match TRBD1. CDR3 length equals 16 residues. The ends lost 2 bases at V and 4 bases at J; junction bases unmatched: 11. Germline V lookup: CDR1 KGHSH, CDR2 LQKENI. CDR3 region: CASSPVSGTEFYEQYF. The CDR3 coding sequence is TGTGCCAGCTCACCAGTTTCCGGGACAGAATTTTACGAGCAGTACTTC.

This clone was recorded once. CDR3 nucleotides: TGTGCCAGCAGCGCGGGGACAGGGCACAGCTATGGCTACACCTTC. This sequence encodes CASSAGTGHSYGYTF. The V call is TRBV7-8, the J call TRBJ1-2; TRBD1 agrees at 9 bases. Germline assignment: CDR1 SGHVS and CDR2 FQNEAQ. The CDR3 is 15 residues long. V gave up 5 bases and J gave up 4 bases; unmatched junction bases: 8.

V is TRBV27 and J is TRBJ2-2; 7 nucleotides match TRBD2. With V trimmed by 4 bases and J by 5 bases, 10 bases remained unmatched. Germline V lookup: CDR1 MNHEY, CDR2 SMNVEV (reference sequence). This CDR3 is built from 16 residues. The CDR3, as DNA: TGTGCCAGCAGTTCGAGAGGCGGGAGTAAGACCGGGGAGCTGTTTTTT. This sequence encodes CASSSRGGSKTGELFF.